Included here is one T cell receptor (beta chain) sequence, with context. Its antigen is still unknown. The data are from a study of early stage breast cancer tumors. This table comes from immunoSEQ multiplex PCR, and its TCRdb copy is limited to in-frame clones, with some not included. The sample lists approximately 11,000 clones; around 75% were seen once. Study-wide results and caveats: Compared with adjacent normal breast tissue, tumors showed roughly 2.5-fold greater T cell density and higher clonality.

Sequencing was done on a sample of breast tumor tissue. The source is a person aged 65 to 79 with breast cancer.

The CDR3 reads CAWGGGNQPQHF. The CDR3 bases are TGTGCGTGGGGAGGCGGCAATCAGCCCCAGCATTTT. This sequence joins TRBV30 and TRBJ1-5; D not resolved. The CDR3 contains 12 residues. In germline, CDR1 is GTSNPN, CDR2 SVGIG (reference sequence).